The clone carrying this T cell receptor beta chain was recorded only once. The data were taken from a study of blood T cell repertoires in COVID-19. Across the whole study: Samples representing acute and convalescent COVID-19 were sourced from the United States, Italy and Spain. In each case, the material was cDNA or gDNA derived from T cells, B-cell-depleted T cells, or PBMCs.

V gave up 3 bases and J gave up 15 bases; unmatched junction bases: 3. This CDR3 spans 11 amino acids. The germline V gene has CDR1 MDHEN and CDR2 SYDVKM. Profiled with immunoSEQ multiplex PCR; TCRdb holds only in-frame clones, not every one. Of under 200,000 clones listed, 85% to 90% are singletons. The chain uses TRBV28 and TRBJ1-4; 8 nucleotides line up with TRBD1. The source material was peripheral blood. The TCR sequence derives from an elderly woman in a cohort sampled during active or convalescent COVID-19. CDR3 amino acids: CASSFQQGVFF. The DNA of the CDR3 is TGTGCCAGCAGTTTCCAACAGGGGGTGTTTTTT.